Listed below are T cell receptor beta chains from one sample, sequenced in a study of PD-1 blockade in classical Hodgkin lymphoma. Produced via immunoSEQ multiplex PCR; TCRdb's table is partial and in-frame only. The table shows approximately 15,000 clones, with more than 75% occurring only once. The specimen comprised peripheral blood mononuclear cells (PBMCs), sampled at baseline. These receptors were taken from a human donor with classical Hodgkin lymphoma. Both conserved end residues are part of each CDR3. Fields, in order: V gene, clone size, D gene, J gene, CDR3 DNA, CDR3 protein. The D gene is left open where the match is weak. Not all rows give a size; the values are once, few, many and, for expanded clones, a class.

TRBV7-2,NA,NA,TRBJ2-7,TGTGCCAGCAGCCCTGCTGCCAACGAGCAGTACTTC,CASSPAANEQYF
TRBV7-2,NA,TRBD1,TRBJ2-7,TGTGCCAGCAGCCTAATTGTAGACAGGGACTACGAGCAGTACTTC,CASSLIVDRDYEQYF
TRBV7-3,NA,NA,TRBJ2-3,TGTGCCAGCAGCCTAACAGGGACCACAGATACGCAGTATTTT,CASSLTGTTDTQYF
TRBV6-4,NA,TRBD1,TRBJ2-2,TGTGCCAGCAGGATTACAGGGGGAGACACCGGGGAGCTGTTTTTT,CASRITGGDTGELFF
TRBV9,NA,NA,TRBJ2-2,TGTGCCAGCAGTTGGACCGATACGAACACCGGGGAGCTGTTTTTT,CASSWTDTNTGELFF
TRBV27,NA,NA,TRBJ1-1,TGTGCCAGAAACTACCCCCAGGGATTTGAGACTGAAGCTTTCTTT,CARNYPQGFETEAFF
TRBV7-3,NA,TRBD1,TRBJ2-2,TGTGCCAGCAGCCCGAGACAGGGGGCCCGCACCGGGGAGCTGTTTTTT,CASSPRQGARTGELFF
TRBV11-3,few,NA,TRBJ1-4,TGTGCCAGCAGCTTAGCCTCAACTAATGAAAAACTGTTTTTT,CASSLASTNEKLFF
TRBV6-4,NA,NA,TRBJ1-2,TGTGCCAGCAGTGACTCGAACCGGGGGACCGGCTACACCTTC,CASSDSNRGTGYTF
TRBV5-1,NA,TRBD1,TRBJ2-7,TGCGCCAGCAGCATCGACAGGGGAAGGCTCGACGAGCAGTACTTC,CASSIDRGRLDEQYF
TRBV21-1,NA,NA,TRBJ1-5,TGTGCCAGCAGCAAAGAGGGTGTAAAATCAGGGTATCAGCCCCAGCATTTT,CASSKEGVKSGYQPQHF
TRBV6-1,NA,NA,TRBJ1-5,TGTGCCAGCAGTGAATTGGCAGGGGATGGGAGCAATCAGCCCCAGCATTTT,CASSELAGDGSNQPQHF
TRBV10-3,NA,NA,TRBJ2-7,TGTGCCATCAGTGAGTCGTTAGTTGGGGAGCGGGCCTACGAGCAGTACTTC,CAISESLVGERAYEQYF
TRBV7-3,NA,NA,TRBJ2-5,TGTGCCAGCAGCTTAAATTCGGGGAGTGAGACCCAGTACTTC,CASSLNSGSETQYF
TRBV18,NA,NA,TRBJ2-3,TGTGCCAGCTCACCAAAACTGAAGACCCGGTTGGCCACAGATACGCAGTATTTT,CASSPKLKTRLATDTQYF
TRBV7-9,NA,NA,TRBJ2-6,TGTGCCAGCAGCTTCTGGGGCGCTGGGGCCAACGTCCTGACTTTC,CASSFWGAGANVLTF
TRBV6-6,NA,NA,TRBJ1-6,TGTGCCAGCAGTACAGGGAGTTCACCCCTCCACTTT,CASSTGSSPLHF
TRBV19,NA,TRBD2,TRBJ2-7,TGTGCCAGTAGTATCCTAGCGGGGGACCCTTCCTACGAGCAGTACTTC,CASSILAGDPSYEQYF
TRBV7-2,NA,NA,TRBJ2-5,TGTGCCAGCAGCTTAGGAGGGCGCGAGACCCAGTACTTC,CASSLGGRETQYF
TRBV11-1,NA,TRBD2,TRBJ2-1,TGTGCCAGCAGCTTAGATACGGGGGGGGTCTACAATGAGCAGTTCTTC,CASSLDTGGVYNEQFF
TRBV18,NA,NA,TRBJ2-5,TGTGCCAGCTCACCACCGTCAGGTTACCTGGCCCAGTACTTC,CASSPPSGYLAQYF
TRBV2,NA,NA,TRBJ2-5,TGTGCCAGCAAGGGCGGTGAGACCCAGTACTTC,CASKGGETQYF
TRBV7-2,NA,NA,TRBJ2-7,TGTGCCAGCAGTCTCTCCTACGAGCAGTACTTC,CASSLSYEQYF
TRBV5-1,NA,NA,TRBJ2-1,TGCGCCAGCAGCTTGTTCGCCATTAGCTCCTACAATGAGCAGTTCTTC,CASSLFAISSYNEQFF
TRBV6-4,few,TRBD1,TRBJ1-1,TGTGCCAGCAGTGACTCGAGCAGGGGGACTGAAGCTTTCTTT,CASSDSSRGTEAFF
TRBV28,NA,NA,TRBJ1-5,TGTGCCAGCAGAACCCCTCAGCCCCAGCATTTT,CASRTPQPQHF
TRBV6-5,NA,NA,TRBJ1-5,TGTGCCAGCAGTATCGGAGGGGGAGGTCAGCCCCAGCATTTT,CASSIGGGGQPQHF
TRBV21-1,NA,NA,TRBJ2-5,TGTGCCAGCAGCAAAGGAAGGGACAGGAGAACTCAAGAGACCCAGTACTTC,CASSKGRDRRTQETQYF
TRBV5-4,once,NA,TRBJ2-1,TGTGCCAGCAGCTTCCGTGCCGGGACAAACTCCTACAATGAGCAGTTCTTC,CASSFRAGTNSYNEQFF
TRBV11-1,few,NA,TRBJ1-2,TGTGCCAGCAGCTTAGGGGCGTCTGGCTATGGCTACACCTTC,CASSLGASGYGYTF
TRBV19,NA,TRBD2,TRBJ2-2,TGTGCCAGTAGTCTAGCGGGGGTTGCCGGGGAGCTGTTTTTT,CASSLAGVAGELFF
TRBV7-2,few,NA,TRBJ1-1,TGTGCCAGCAGCTTAACGCAGGGGTCGACTGAAGCTTTCTTT,CASSLTQGSTEAFF
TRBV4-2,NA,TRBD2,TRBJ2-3,TGTGCCAGCAGCCTTAGCGGGGGGGCCGGAGATACGCAGTATTTT,CASSLSGGAGDTQYF
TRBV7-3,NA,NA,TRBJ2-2,TGTGCCAGCAGCTTTTCTCCCCCTCCGGGAACCGGGGAGCTGTTTTTT,CASSFSPPPGTGELFF
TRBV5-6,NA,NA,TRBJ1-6,TGTGCCAGCAGCGCAGCACAGGGTTATAATTCACCCCTCCACTTT,CASSAAQGYNSPLHF
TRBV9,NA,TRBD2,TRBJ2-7,TGTGCCAGCGGGCCGAGCGGGGGGGTAGTAGACGAGCAGTACTTC,CASGPSGGVVDEQYF
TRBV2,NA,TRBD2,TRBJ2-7,TGTGCCAGCAGTGAAGCCCCCCCTAGCGGGGGGGAATCCTACGAGCAGTACTTC,CASSEAPPSGGESYEQYF
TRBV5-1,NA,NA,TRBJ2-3,TGCGCCAGCAGCTTGACGGGCTATACGCAGTATTTT,CASSLTGYTQYF
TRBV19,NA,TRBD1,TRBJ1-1,TGTGCCAGTAGTCCCAGAACGGACAGGGGCCGGACTGAAGCTTTCTTT,CASSPRTDRGRTEAFF
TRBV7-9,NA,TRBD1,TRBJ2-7,TGTGCCAGCAGCGCTCGGGACAGGGAGGCGGGCGAGCAGTACTTC,CASSARDREAGEQYF
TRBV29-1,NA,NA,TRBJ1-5,TGCAGCGTTCTCCAGGGGTCGGGACAGCCCCAGCATTTT,CSVLQGSGQPQHF
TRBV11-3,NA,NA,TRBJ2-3,TGTGCCAGCAGCCCACACGGCGGGGGCAGGATAGATACGCAGTATTTT,CASSPHGGGRIDTQYF
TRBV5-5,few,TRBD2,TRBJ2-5,TGTGCCAGCAGCCGGACTAGCGGGGGGATCGACCAAGAGACCCAGTACTTC,CASSRTSGGIDQETQYF
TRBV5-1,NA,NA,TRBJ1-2,TGCGCCAGCAGCTTGTATGGAGGTGGCAGCTACACCTTC,CASSLYGGGSYTF
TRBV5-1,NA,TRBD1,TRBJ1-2,TGCGCCAGCAGCTTGGGACAGGGTAACTATGGCTACACCTTC,CASSLGQGNYGYTF
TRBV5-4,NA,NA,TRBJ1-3,TGTGCCAGCAGGGAGAGCCCCTCTGGAAACACCATATATTTT,CASRESPSGNTIYF
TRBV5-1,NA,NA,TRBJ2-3,TGCGCCAGCAGCCTAAGACAGGGCACAGATACGCAGTATTTT,CASSLRQGTDTQYF
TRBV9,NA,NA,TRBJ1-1,TGTGCCAGCAGCGCGCGGGACATGATCACTGAAGCTTTCTTT,CASSARDMITEAFF
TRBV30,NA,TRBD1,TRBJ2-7,TGTGCCTGGAGTGTAATCGGACAGGGGGCGAGGGGGCAGTACTTC,CAWSVIGQGARGQYF
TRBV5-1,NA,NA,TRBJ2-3,TGCGCCAGCAGCTTGGCGGGGGACCCTAGCACAGATACGCAGTATTTT,CASSLAGDPSTDTQYF
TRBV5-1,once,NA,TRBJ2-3,TGCGCCAGCAGCTTGGGTCAGGGCATTAACACAGATACGCAGTATTTT,CASSLGQGINTDTQYF